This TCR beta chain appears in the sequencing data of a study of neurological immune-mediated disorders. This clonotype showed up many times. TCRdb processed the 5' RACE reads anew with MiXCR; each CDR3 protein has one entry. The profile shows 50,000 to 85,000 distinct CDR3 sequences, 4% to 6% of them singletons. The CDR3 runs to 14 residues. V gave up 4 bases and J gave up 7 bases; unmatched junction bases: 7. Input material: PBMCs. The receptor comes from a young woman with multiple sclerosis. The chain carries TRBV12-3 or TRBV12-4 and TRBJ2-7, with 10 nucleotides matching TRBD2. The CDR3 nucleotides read TGTGCCAGCAGTTCCAGCGGGGGGGCACGGGAGCAGTACTTC. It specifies CASSSSGGAREQYF.